The 26 T cell receptor beta chains presented below share a single source sample, sequenced in a study of T cell responses to AZD1222 COVID-19 vaccine (dated by TCRdb to 2020 to 2023). The library relied on the immunoSEQ multiplex PCR assay. The table was pulled from immuneACCESS by TCRdb, which kept in-frame rearrangements only. Such tables lose some clones; where checked, under half of the loss comes from unresolved V genes, and the rest has no known cause. The sample includes 150,000 to 200,000 clones, with roughly 94% observed a single time. The ten most abundant clones make up 4% to 5.5% of the sample. The meaning of the sample's time point label: about 28 days (+/-7) after the second vaccine dose. The source was peripheral blood, collected 28 days after the second AZD1222 dose. These receptors came from an adult who received the AZD1222 COVID-19 vaccine.

This chain uses TRBV6-5 with TRBJ2-2; no clear D. The CDR3 has 14 residues. Between the trimmed V and J ends, which lost 4 bases and 2 bases, there was a span of 8 bases. Germline V gene lookup returns CDR1 MNHEY and CDR2 SVGAGI. The CDR3 bases are TGTGCCAGCAGTTCCGGGCCTAACACCGGGGAGCTGTTTTTT. This encodes CASSSGPNTGELFF.

The chain links TRBV19 to TRBJ2-2, with TRBD1 matching 12 bases. Germline V gene lookup returns CDR1 LNHDA and CDR2 SQIVND (reference sequence). V was pared by 7 bases and J by 6 bases, with 9 bases of the junction left unmatched. The CDR3 is 16 amino acids. CDR3: CASTPGQGAGAGELFF. Written as DNA, the CDR3 is TGTGCCAGTACCCCGGGACAGGGGGCGGGTGCCGGGGAGCTGTTTTTT. The whole variable domain, remainder taken from reference TRBV19 and TRBJ2-2, is DGGITQSPKYLFRKEGQNVTLSCEQNLNHDAMYWYRQDPGQGLRLIYYSQIVNDFQKGDIAEGYSVSREKKESFPLTVTSAQKNPTAFYLCASTPGQGAGAGELFFGEGSRLTVL.

This chain links TRBV24-1 with TRBJ1-2; D is unresolved. The V and J ends lost 0 bases and 6 bases respectively, with 7 bases between them. In germline, CDR1 is KGHDR, CDR2 SFDVKD. This CDR3 region has 13 residues. The CDR3 bases are TGTGCCACCAGTGATTTGCAAGGCGATGGCTACACCTTC. Translated: CATSDLQGDGYTF.

The rearrangement uses TRBV12-5 and TRBJ1-4; D may be TRBD1 (5 bases). The length of the CDR3 is 16 residues. V was shortened by 7 bases and J by 8 bases, with 23 bases between the two germline ends. The germline CDR1 and CDR2 sequences are LGHNT and FRNRAP. The CDR3 nucleotides read TGTGCTAGTGCCCCAGATCAAACGGGGGAGCGGGAAAAACTGTTTTTT. Translation: CASAPDQTGEREKLFF. Complete variable domain (other parts from reference TRBV12-5 and TRBJ1-4): DARVTQTPRHKVTEMGQEVTMRCQPILGHNTVFWYRQTMMQGLELLAYFRNRAPLDDSGMPKDRFSAEMPDATLATLKIQPSEPRDSAVYFCASAPDQTGEREKLFFGSGTQLSVL.

The V gene is TRBV28, the J gene TRBJ2-5, with D possibly being TRBD2 (6 bases). Trimming removed 6 bases at V and 4 bases at J, with 18 bases between. CDR3 length: 15 amino acids. Germline-derived CDR1 and CDR2 are MDHEN and SYDVKM. The CDR3 DNA follows: TGTGCCAGCAGCCCTGTAGCGGAGATGAGAGAGACCCAGTACTTC. It yields the protein CASSPVAEMRETQYF.

The chain has TRBV15 and TRBJ2-7, with 8 bases matching TRBD1. The ends lost 0 bases at V and 4 bases at J; junction bases unmatched: 8. Germline V CDR1 and CDR2: LNHNV, YYDKDF (reference sequence). The CDR3 runs to 16 residues. CDR3 amino acids: CATSRDPEDREYEQYF. The DNA for the CDR3 is TGTGCCACCAGCAGAGACCCAGAGGACAGGGAATACGAGCAGTACTTC. Filled out from reference TRBV15 and TRBJ2-7, the complete variable domain reads DAMVIQNPRYQVTQFGKPVTLSCSQTLNHNVMYWYQQKSSQAPKLLFHYYDKDFNNEADTPDNFQSRRPNTSFCFLDIRSPGLGDTAMYLCATSRDPEDREYEQYFGPGTRLTVT.

The V gene is TRBV7-2, the J gene TRBJ1-4, with D possibly matching TRBD1 (6 bases). Trimming removed 3 bases from V and 4 bases from J, with 9 bases in between. Germline V CDR1 and CDR2: SGHTA, FQGNSA. CDR3 length equals 14 residues. CDR3 amino acids: CASSLGGGNEKLFF. DNA for the CDR3: TGTGCCAGCAGCTTGGGAGGGGGTAATGAAAAACTGTTTTTT.

The rearrangement links TRBV18 to TRBJ1-2, with 7 bases aligning to TRBD1. The length of the CDR3 is 14 residues. With 2 bases clipped from V and 6 bases from J, the junction kept 6 bases outside the gene matches. CDR1 and CDR2 from the germline V gene are KGHSH and LQKENI. This CDR3 reads CASSPDQGEDGYTF. The CDR3 nucleotides are TGTGCCAGCTCACCAGATCAGGGGGAAGATGGCTACACCTTC.

The V call is TRBV6-2 or TRBV6-3, the J call TRBJ2-1; D possibly matches TRBD1 or TRBD2 (5 bases each). CDR3 size: 15 residues. The V and J ends lost 5 bases and 4 bases respectively, with 15 bases between them. CDR1 and CDR2 from the germline V gene are MNHEY and SVGEGT. For the CDR3, the DNA is TGTGCCAGCAGTCTGCCGCTGGGGGTGTACAATGAGCAGTTCTTC. Translating it yields CASSLPLGVYNEQFF.

The chain links TRBV10-2 to TRBJ2-4, with a possible D match to TRBD2 (5 bases). The ends were cut back, 4 bases at V and 8 bases at J, with 15 bases in the middle. In germline, CDR1 is WSHSY, CDR2 SAAADI. The CDR3 extends over 14 amino acids. The CDR3 is CASSVEGILDIQYF. The CDR3 DNA is TGCGCCAGCAGTGTAGAGGGTATCTTGGACATTCAGTACTTC.

The V gene is TRBV2, the J gene TRBJ1-6; D gene unclear. Trimming pared 3 bases from V and 8 bases from J, leaving 14 bases between. Germline CDR1 reads SNHLY; CDR2 reads FYNNEI. The CDR3 covers 15 residues. The CDR3 DNA reads TGTGCCAGCAGTGAGGGCCGGCCGGAACATTCACCCCTCCACTTT. This gives the protein CASSEGRPEHSPLHF.

The genes are TRBV19 and TRBJ1-2; D gene ambiguous. This CDR3 spans 15 amino acids. CDR1 and CDR2 from the germline V gene are LNHDA and SQIVND (reference sequence). Trimming pared 0 bases from V and 3 bases from J, leaving 11 bases between. As DNA, the CDR3 is TGTGCCAGTAGTATAGATCCCGGACGGCACTATGGCTACACCTTC. Translation gives CASSIDPGRHYGYTF.

The rearrangement uses TRBV7-2 and TRBJ2-5, with TRBD2 matching over 7 bases. The length of the CDR3 is 13 residues. The germline V gene encodes CDR1 SGHTA and CDR2 FQGNSA. After removal of 5 bases from V and 5 bases from J, the junction contained 5 bases not matched to a gene. For the CDR3, the DNA is TGTGCCAGCAGCCGCGGGGGTTGGGAGACCCAGTACTTC. It translates to CASSRGGWETQYF.

This rearrangement joins TRBV5-1 to TRBJ2-7; TRBD2 might be the D (5 bases). CDR3 size: 14 residues. V was trimmed by 0 bases and J by 4 bases, leaving 11 bases between them. From germline, CDR1 is SGHRS and CDR2 YFSETQ. CDR3 sequence: CASSLDLRGYEQYF. As DNA, the CDR3 is TGCGCCAGCAGCTTGGATCTACGGGGATACGAGCAGTACTTC.

This chain's CDR3 is CASSLARGLGNTIYF. The DNA of the CDR3 is TGTGCCAGCAGCTTAGCGAGGGGCTTGGGAAACACCATATATTTT. This chain links TRBV7-2 with TRBJ1-3, with a tentative D call TRBD1 (5 bases). V was trimmed by 0 bases and J by 4 bases, leaving 10 bases between them. CDR1 is SGHTA, CDR2 FQGNSA, per germline. The CDR3 runs 15 residues.

The CDR3: CASSEVETGSYGYTF. The DNA for the CDR3 is TGTGCCAGCAGTGAAGTGGAGACAGGGAGCTATGGCTACACCTTC. V usage is TRBV6-1 and J usage is TRBJ1-2; the match to TRBD1 covers 7 bases. The CDR3 totals 15 residues. Losses at the gene ends were 1 base for V and 4 bases for J; bases not matched to a gene: 6. Germline V CDR1 and CDR2: MNHNS, SASEGT.

DNA for the CDR3: TGTGCCTGGAGTTCCCAGGGGGACACTGAAGCTTTCTTT. Translation: CAWSSQGDTEAFF. J is TRBJ1-1 and V is TRBV30; the match to TRBD1 covers 7 bases. With V trimmed by 2 bases and J by 3 bases, 3 bases remained unmatched. The CDR3 has 13 residues. Germline V gives CDR1 GTSNPN, CDR2 SVGIG (reference sequence).

Written as DNA, the CDR3 is TGTGCCAGCAGCCAAGCTGAAGGGGGGTCCTACAATGAGCAGTTCTTC. It yields the protein CASSQAEGGSYNEQFF. The chain has TRBV3-1 (or the pseudogene TRBV3-2) and TRBJ2-1; tentatively, D is TRBD1 or TRBD2 (6 bases each). Trimming left V 1 base short and J 1 base short, with 11 bases between. The CDR3 is made up of 16 amino acids. CDR1 is LGHDT, CDR2 YNNKEL, per germline (reference sequence).

The rearrangement joins TRBV18 to TRBJ1-4, with D hard to call. Trimming pared 3 bases from V and 11 bases from J, leaving 16 bases between. The CDR3 contains 14 residues. In germline, CDR1 is KGHSH, CDR2 LQKENI. Here the CDR3 DNA reads TGTGCCAGCTCACCCGGCCGGGTCCCTCAGAAACTGTTTTTT. This gives the protein CASSPGRVPQKLFF.

CDR3 nucleotide sequence: TGTGCCAGCAGCTTAGGGGCGGGAGGGCTTTTAAATGAGCAGTTCTTC. It is translated as CASSLGAGGLLNEQFF. V is TRBV11-3 and J is TRBJ2-1, with 9 nucleotides matching TRBD2. Germline V CDR1 and CDR2: SGHNT, YENEEA. With V trimmed by 1 base and J by 7 bases, 8 bases remained unmatched. This CDR3 region has 16 residues.

J is TRBJ2-7 and V is TRBV20-1, with 7 positions matching TRBD2. The CDR3 loop spans 14 amino acids. J gave up 4 bases and V 3 bases, and 9 bases lay outside the gene matches. CDR1 and CDR2 (germline): DFQATT, SNEGSKA (reference sequence). The CDR3 loop is CSASRVTGGYEQYF. CDR3 DNA: TGCAGTGCTAGTAGGGTCACCGGGGGGTACGAGCAGTACTTC.

The rearrangement joins TRBV27 to TRBJ2-7; D not certain. The CDR3 is 13 residues long. V dropped 4 bases and J dropped 2 bases, with 9 bases sitting between them. The germline CDR1 and CDR2 sequences are MNHEY and SMNVEV (reference sequence). The CDR3 coding sequence is TGTGCCAGCAGTTATCAGGCTACCTACGAGCAGTACTTC. Translating gives CASSYQATYEQYF.

V is TRBV7-9 and J is TRBJ2-7, with TRBD1 matching over 9 bases. Germline V lookup: CDR1 SEHNR, CDR2 FQNEAQ (reference sequence). This CDR3 comprises 14 residues. After removal of 2 bases from V and 6 bases from J, the junction contained 5 bases not matched to a gene. The CDR3 nucleotides are TGTGCCAGCAGCTTATTACAGGGGGCGGGCGAGCAGTACTTC. Translating gives CASSLLQGAGEQYF.

The gene calls are TRBV7-9 and TRBJ2-2; D might be TRBD2 (6 bases). Germline lookup yields CDR1 SEHNR and CDR2 FQNEAQ (reference sequence). Trimming cost V 6 bases and J 2 bases, with 16 bases left between them. The CDR3 loop spans 16 amino acids. CDR3 in amino acids: CASRTPGVGNTGELFF. The CDR3 nucleotides are TGTGCCAGCAGGACCCCGGGAGTTGGTAACACCGGGGAGCTGTTTTTT.

The chain links TRBV4-1 to TRBJ2-6; possible D gene TRBD1, 7 bases. CDR3 size: 19 residues. V was cut by 3 bases and J by 0 bases, with 18 bases left in between. Germline V lookup: CDR1 MGHRA, CDR2 YSYEKL. CDR3 amino acids: CASSHAGRQGGSGANVLTF. CDR3 nucleotide sequence: TGCGCCAGCAGCCACGCCGGGAGACAGGGTGGCTCTGGGGCCAACGTCCTGACTTTC.

V usage is TRBV6-1 and J usage is TRBJ2-5, with TRBD2 as a possible D gene (6 bases). The CDR3 contains 16 residues. Trimming removed 0 bases from V and 1 base from J, with 12 bases in between. Germline lookup yields CDR1 MNHNS and CDR2 SASEGT. This chain's CDR3 is CASSEARGGSQETQYF. The CDR3 region has the DNA TGTGCCAGCAGTGAAGCGCGTGGAGGGTCCCAAGAGACCCAGTACTTC.